The text below deals with one T cell receptor beta chain. This entry is derived from a study of blood T cell repertoires in COVID-19. For the study at large: From the United States, Italy and Spain came samples of acute and convalescent COVID-19. Sources were T cells, B-cell-depleted T cells, or PBMCs; the material itself was cDNA or gDNA.

The J segment lost 4 bases and the V segment lost 4 bases, leaving 9 bases of the junction unmatched. Germline CDR1 is MGHDK and CDR2 is SYGVNS. There are 15 residues in the CDR3. As originally analysed: Using reference gene primer amplification, nucleated cell counts were estimated. Some clones are missing from TCRdb's copy, which holds only in-frame ones; the method was immunoSEQ multiplex PCR. V and J calls and clone size come straight from that table; D and trimming were deduced from the DNA. The sample lists 200,000 to 300,000 clones; 80% to 90% were seen once. The TCR was taken from a man aged 55 to 70 with acute or convalescent COVID-19. The sequenced sample was peripheral blood. The chain couples TRBV25-1 to TRBJ1-1; 7 positions agree with TRBD1. The CDR3 nucleotides read TGTGCCAGCAGTGCAAACAGGGGACGAGGCACTGAAGCTTTCTTT. Its translation is CASSANRGRGTEAFF.